A single sample is the source of the 27 T cell receptor beta chains below, sequenced in a study of blood T cells in healthy people across ages. A sample-barcoded 5' primer and a J-beta primer mix were used in a second PCR of roughly 7 to 12 cycles. TCRdb reanalysed the 5' RACE reads using MiXCR and keeps one entry per CDR3 protein. This table holds over 1,300,000 distinct CDR3 sequences, around 59% found once. Material for sequencing was blood. These receptors were obtained from a man between 18 and 29 years old in good health.

The chain links TRBV10-1 to TRBJ2-3, with TRBD2 identical over 7 bases. Germline V CDR1 and CDR2: WNHNN, SYGVQD (reference sequence). V was pared by 10 bases and J by 9 bases, with 19 bases of the junction left unmatched. CDR3 size: 15 residues. CDR3: CAKKRGPRPGPTQYF. The CDR3 DNA follows: TGCGCCAAGAAGCGGGGTCCCCGCCCCGGGCCCACGCAGTATTTT.

The table lists this clonotype with a few counts. This chain connects TRBV4-3 to TRBJ2-1; 13 bases are shared with TRBD2. Trimming cost V 3 bases and J 2 bases; bases outside gene matches: 4. Germline loops: CDR1 LGHNA, CDR2 YSLEER. CDR3 length: 17 amino acids. CDR3 sequence: CASSQELAGGTYNEQFF. CDR3 DNA sequence: TGCGCCAGCAGCCAGGAACTAGCGGGGGGGACCTACAATGAGCAGTTCTTC.

This chain connects TRBV29-1 to TRBJ2-5, with D unresolved. TRBJ2-7 explains the end of the DNA better; the J call may be wrong. CDR3 length: 14 amino acids. Germline loops: CDR1 SQVTM, CDR2 ANQGSEA. CDR3 loop: CSVEEGPDNYEQYF. CDR3 nucleotides: TGCAGCGTTGAAGAAGGACCGGATAATTACGAGCAGTACTTC.

The V gene is TRBV20-1, the J gene TRBJ1-5; D is perhaps TRBD1 (5 bases). This CDR3 region has 14 residues. The V end lost 5 bases, the J end lost 6 bases, and 17 bases lay between the germline ends. Germline V gene sequence: CDR1 DFQATT, CDR2 SNEGSKA (reference sequence). The CDR3 DNA reads as TGCAGTGCTTCCCGGGGGTGGGGGGGTCAGCCCCAGCATTTT. Its translation is CSASRGWGGQPQHF.

This chain joins TRBV15 and TRBJ2-5; D possibly matches TRBD1 or TRBD2 (5 bases each). V lost 0 bases to trimming and J lost 4 bases, with 12 bases between them. Germline V CDR1 and CDR2: LNHNV, YYDKDF (reference sequence). The CDR3 is 15 residues long. CDR3 in DNA: TGTGCCACCAGCAGAGAAACCGGGACGATAGAGACCCAGTACTTC. Translated: CATSRETGTIETQYF.

J is TRBJ2-1 and V is TRBV27; 9 nucleotides align to TRBD2. The V gene end was trimmed by 6 bases and the J gene end by 4 bases; junction bases not matched to a gene: 4. The germline gives CDR1 MNHEY, CDR2 SMNVEV (reference sequence). The CDR3 spans 14 residues. CDR3 in DNA: TGTGCCAGCAGGAAGACTAGCGGTTACAATGAGCAGTTCTTC. Protein: CASRKTSGYNEQFF.

V and J are TRBV27 and TRBJ2-1; D tentatively fits TRBD1 or TRBD2 (5 bases each). Germline assignment: CDR1 MNHEY and CDR2 SMNVEV (reference sequence). The CDR3 totals 14 residues. V lost 5 bases, J lost 0 bases, and 8 bases lay in between. CDR3 nucleotide sequence: TGTGCCAGCAGTAGAGGGACCTCCTACAATGAGCAGTTCTTC. Encoded protein: CASSRGTSYNEQFF.

The chain links TRBV4-2 to TRBJ2-1; possibly TRBD2 for D (5 bases). The V and J ends lost 5 bases and 0 bases respectively, with 14 bases between them. This CDR3 has 16 amino acids. CDR1 LGHNA and CDR2 YNFKEQ come from the germline V gene. CDR3 coding DNA: TGTGCCAGCAGCGCCCACGGGGTGAGCTCCTACAATGAGCAGTTCTTC. Encoded protein: CASSAHGVSSYNEQFF.

There are a few counts of this clonotype. J is TRBJ2-7 and V is TRBV20-1; tentatively, D is TRBD2 (5 bases). This CDR3 is 17 amino acids long. The germline V gene has CDR1 DFQATT and CDR2 SNEGSKA (reference sequence). Between the trimmed V and J ends, which lost 6 bases and 1 base, there was a span of 25 bases. CDR3 in DNA: TGCAGTGCGAGAAGGGCTGGAAGGCGGGTGGGTTCCTACGAGCAGTACTTC. Protein sequence: CSARRAGRRVGSYEQYF.

This chain links TRBV20-1 with TRBJ2-4, with 11 bases that match TRBD2. The ends lost 0 bases at V and 13 bases at J; junction bases unmatched: 17. Germline values: CDR1 DFQATT, CDR2 SNEGSKA (reference sequence). The CDR3 extends over 17 amino acids. Written as DNA, the CDR3 is TGCAGTGCTAGAGATCTAAAGGTCCGGGGACTAGCGGATGAGCAGTACTTC. Amino acids: CSARDLKVRGLADEQYF.

This clonotype has more than one count but fewer than ten. CDR3 sequence: CASSVSRDYGYTF. In nucleotides, the CDR3 is TGTGCCAGCAGCGTAAGCCGGGACTATGGCTACACCTTC. This chain links TRBV7-2 with TRBJ1-2, with D uncertain. Trimming removed 5 bases at V and 3 bases at J, with 10 bases between. CDR3 length: 13 amino acids. Germline loops: CDR1 SGHTA, CDR2 FQGNSA. The variable domain in full, completed from reference TRBV7-2 and TRBJ1-2, reads GAGVSQSPSNKVTEKGKDVELRCDPISGHTALYWYRQSLGQGLEFLIYFQGNSAPDKSGLPSDRFSAERTGGSVSTLTIQRTQQEDSAVYLCASSVSRDYGYTFGSGTRLTVV.

V is TRBV7-8 and J is TRBJ2-7; D tentatively fits TRBD1 or TRBD2 (6 bases each). There are 16 residues in the CDR3. V was trimmed by 6 bases and J by 0 bases, leaving 18 bases between them. In germline, CDR1 is SGHVS, CDR2 FQNEAQ. The CDR3 loop reads CASSPHSGDSSYEQYF. The CDR3, as DNA: TGTGCCAGCAGTCCACACTCAGGGGACTCCTCCTACGAGCAGTACTTC.

In its sample, this clonotype was seen once. The J gene is TRBJ2-3, the V gene TRBV11-2, with no clear D. Germline V lookup: CDR1 SGHAT, CDR2 FQNNGV. This CDR3 region has 16 residues. Trimming removed 0 bases from V and 6 bases from J, with 16 bases in between. CDR3 region: CASSLEHRATTDTQYF. CDR3 coding DNA: TGTGCCAGCAGCTTAGAGCACCGGGCCACAACCGATACGCAGTATTTT. Full variable domain (missing parts from reference TRBV11-2 and TRBJ2-3): EAGVAQSPRYKIIEKRQSVAFWCNPISGHATLYWYQQILGQGPKLLIQFQNNGVVDDSQLPKDRFSAERLKGVDSTLKIQPAKLEDSAVYLCASSLEHRATTDTQYFGPGTRLTVL.

In nucleotides, the CDR3 is TGTGCCACTCATAGCGGGCGGAGCACCGGGGAGCTGTTTTTT. Translating gives CATHSGRSTGELFF. The genes are TRBV6-6 and TRBJ2-2; TRBD2 agrees at 7 bases. The V and J ends lost 10 bases and 4 bases, in that order; junction bases with no gene match: 9. The CDR3 is 14 amino acids. Germline V gene sequence: CDR1 MNHNY, CDR2 SVGAGI (reference sequence).

This clonotype came up a few times. V gene TRBV5-1 combines with J gene TRBJ2-5; D might be TRBD1 (6 bases). The DNA end is more similar to TRBJ2-7, so the J call may be wrong. CDR3 size: 14 residues. Germline lookup yields CDR1 SGHRS and CDR2 YFSETQ. The CDR3 nucleotides read TGCGCCAGCAGCTTTGGGATGAGGGGGAACGAGCAGTACTTC. This gives the protein CASSFGMRGNEQYF.

This clonotype was seen more than once but under ten times. The chain carries TRBV29-1 and TRBJ2-7, with no clear D. V gave up 1 base and J gave up 0 bases, with 7 bases separating them. The germline V gene encodes CDR1 SQVTM and CDR2 ANQGSEA. The CDR3 extends over 13 amino acids. This chain's CDR3 is CSVEGTDSYEQYF. The CDR3 DNA is TGCAGCGTTGAAGGGACGGACTCCTACGAGCAGTACTTC.

The gene calls are TRBV6-2 or TRBV6-3 and TRBJ2-1; TRBD2 agrees at 11 bases. Germline CDR1 and CDR2: MNHEY and SVGEGT. After removal of 4 bases from V and 4 bases from J, the junction contained 12 bases not matched to a gene. This CDR3 has 18 amino acids. CDR3: CASSSPRLAGPLYNEQFF. CDR3 DNA: TGTGCCAGCAGTTCCCCCCGACTAGCGGGGCCACTTTACAATGAGCAGTTCTTC.

The table lists this clonotype with many counts. J is TRBJ2-5 and V is TRBV7-2, with unresolved D. The CDR3 sequence is 13 residues long. Germline-derived CDR1 and CDR2 are SGHTA and FQGNSA. V was cut by 5 bases and J by 1 base, with 8 bases left in between. CDR3 nucleotide sequence: TGTGCCAGCAGCATCCGTTCCCAAGAGACCCAGTACTTC. It specifies CASSIRSQETQYF.

The chain recombines TRBV2 with TRBJ2-4, with D tentatively TRBD1 or TRBD2 (5 bases each). The DNA end lines up better with TRBJ2-7; the J call may be wrong. Germline loops: CDR1 SNHLY, CDR2 FYNNEI. The CDR3 contains 17 residues. DNA for the CDR3: TGTGCCAGCAGTGAAGCGGGTACTGGGGGAATGACCTACGAGCAGTACTTC. Protein product: CASSEAGTGGMTYEQYF.

This clonotype occurred once. The chain has TRBV10-1 and TRBJ2-1; 13 bases line up with TRBD2. Per germline, CDR1 WNHNN and CDR2 SYGVQD (reference sequence). The V segment lost 10 bases and the J segment 6 bases; nucleotides outside the gene matches: 6. The CDR3 runs to 14 residues. In DNA, the CDR3 is TGCGCCACCGCCGGGACTAGCGGGGTCAATGAGCAGTTCTTC. It encodes CATAGTSGVNEQFF.

This clonotype was found a few times. The gene calls are TRBV20-1 and TRBJ1-1, with D possibly being TRBD1 (6 bases). The CDR3 covers 17 residues. Germline V gene lookup returns CDR1 DFQATT and CDR2 SNEGSKA (reference sequence). Between the trimmed V and J ends, which lost 2 bases and 2 bases, there was a span of 21 bases. The CDR3 sequence is CSARTGLPIGSNTEAFF. The CDR3 bases are TGCAGTGCTAGAACAGGGTTACCGATCGGTAGTAACACTGAAGCTTTCTTT.

The rearrangement links TRBV3-1 to TRBJ2-1; 7 bases match TRBD1. J lost 9 bases, V lost 0 bases, and 17 bases had no gene match. Germline-derived CDR1 and CDR2 are LGHDT and YNNKEL (reference sequence). The CDR3 has 18 amino acids. The CDR3 protein is CASSQDRRWQGVDLEQFF. Here the CDR3 DNA reads TGTGCCAGCAGCCAAGATCGGAGATGGCAGGGGGTCGACCTTGAGCAGTTCTTC.

The V call is TRBV3-1, the J call TRBJ1-5; TRBD1 is a possible D gene (6 bases). Per germline, CDR1 LGHDT and CDR2 YNNKEL (reference sequence). V gave up 2 bases and J gave up 6 bases, with 17 bases separating them. This CDR3 spans 16 amino acids. The CDR3 DNA is TGTGCCAGCAGCCAATCCTACGGGGGCGTTGGTCAGCCCCAGCATTTT. Its translation: CASSQSYGGVGQPQHF.

The gene calls are TRBV5-1 and TRBJ2-7; 7 nucleotides match TRBD2. The CDR3 contains 12 residues. The ends lost 5 bases at V and 6 bases at J; junction bases unmatched: 5. Germline V lookup: CDR1 SGHRS, CDR2 YFSETQ. CDR3 sequence reads: CASRSGRGEQYF. The CDR3 coding sequence is TGCGCCAGCAGATCTGGGAGGGGCGAGCAGTACTTC. Complete variable domain (other parts from reference TRBV5-1 and TRBJ2-7): KAGVTQTPRYLIKTRGQQVTLSCSPISGHRSVSWYQQTPGQGLQFLFEYFSETQRNKGNFPGRFSGRQFSNSRSEMNVSTLELGDSALYLCASRSGRGEQYFGPGTRLTVT.

The CDR3 protein is CASSSGDFSTDTQYF. The CDR3 DNA sequence: TGTGCCAGCAGCTCGGGGGACTTTTCCACAGATACGCAGTATTTT. The V and J genes are TRBV7-9 and TRBJ2-3; a weak D match, TRBD2 (6 bases). There are 15 residues in the CDR3. Germline values: CDR1 SEHNR, CDR2 FQNEAQ (reference sequence). The V end lost 4 bases, the J end lost 2 bases, and 13 bases lay between the germline ends.

The V and J genes are TRBV20-1 and TRBJ2-3; 7 nucleotides match TRBD1. Trimming removed 2 bases from V and 3 bases from J; junction bases left unmatched: 8. This CDR3 spans 15 amino acids. CDR1 is DFQATT and CDR2 is SNEGSKA in the germline V gene (reference sequence). The CDR3 sequence: CSARYHRGPTDTQYF. The CDR3 nucleotides read TGCAGTGCTAGATATCACAGGGGACCTACAGATACGCAGTATTTT.

The rearrangement links TRBV29-1 to TRBJ1-1, with 11 bases aligning to TRBD1. The trim removed 8 bases at V and 3 bases at J, leaving 8 bases unmatched. CDR1 is SQVTM and CDR2 is ANQGSEA in the germline V gene. The length of the CDR3 is 14 residues. The CDR3 sequence is CSHVQGQGDTEAFF. The CDR3 DNA sequence: TGCAGCCACGTGCAGGGACAGGGGGACACTGAAGCTTTCTTT.